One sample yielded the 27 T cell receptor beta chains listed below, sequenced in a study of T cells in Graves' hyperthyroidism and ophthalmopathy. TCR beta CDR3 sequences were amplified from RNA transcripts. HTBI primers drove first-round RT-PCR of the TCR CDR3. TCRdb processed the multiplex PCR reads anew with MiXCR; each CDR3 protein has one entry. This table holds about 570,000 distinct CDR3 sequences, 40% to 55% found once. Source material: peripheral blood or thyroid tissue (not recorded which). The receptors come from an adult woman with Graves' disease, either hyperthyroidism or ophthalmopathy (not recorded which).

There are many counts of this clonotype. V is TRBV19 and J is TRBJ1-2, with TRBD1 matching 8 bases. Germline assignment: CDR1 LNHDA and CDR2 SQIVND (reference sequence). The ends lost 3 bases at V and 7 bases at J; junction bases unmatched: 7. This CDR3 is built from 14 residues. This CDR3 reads CASSIQGASSGYTF. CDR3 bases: TGTGCCAGTAGTATCCAGGGGGCTTCCAGTGGCTACACCTTC.

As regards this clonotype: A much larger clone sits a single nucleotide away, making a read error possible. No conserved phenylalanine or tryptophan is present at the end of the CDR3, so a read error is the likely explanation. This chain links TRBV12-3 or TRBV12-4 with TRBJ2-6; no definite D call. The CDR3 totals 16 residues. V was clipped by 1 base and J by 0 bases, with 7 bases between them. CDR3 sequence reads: CASSLDFNSGANVLTV. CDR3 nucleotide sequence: TGTGCCAGCAGTTTAGACTTTAACTCTGGGGCCAACGTCCTGACTGTC.

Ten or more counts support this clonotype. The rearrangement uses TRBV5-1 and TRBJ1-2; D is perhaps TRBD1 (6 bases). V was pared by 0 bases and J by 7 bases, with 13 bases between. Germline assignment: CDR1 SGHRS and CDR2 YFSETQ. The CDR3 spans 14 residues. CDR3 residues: CASSLARGHGGYTF. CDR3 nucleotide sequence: TGCGCCAGCAGCTTGGCACGGGGACACGGTGGCTACACCTTC.

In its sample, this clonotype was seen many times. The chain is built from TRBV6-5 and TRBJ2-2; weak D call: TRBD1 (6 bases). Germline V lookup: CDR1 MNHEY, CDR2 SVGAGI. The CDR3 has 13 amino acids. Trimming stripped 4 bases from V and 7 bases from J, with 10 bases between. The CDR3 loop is CASSFTGHGELFF. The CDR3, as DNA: TGTGCCAGCAGTTTTACAGGGCACGGGGAGCTGTTTTTT.

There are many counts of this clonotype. CDR3 sequence reads: CASSSDRAHRPQHF. The CDR3 region has the DNA TGTGCCAGCAGCTCGGACAGGGCCCACCGGCCCCAGCATTTT. This rearrangement joins TRBV6-1 to TRBJ1-5; the match to TRBD1 covers 8 bases. The germline gives CDR1 MNHNS, CDR2 SASEGT. There are 14 residues in the CDR3. Unmatched junction bases numbered 10, after V lost 6 bases and J lost 9 bases.

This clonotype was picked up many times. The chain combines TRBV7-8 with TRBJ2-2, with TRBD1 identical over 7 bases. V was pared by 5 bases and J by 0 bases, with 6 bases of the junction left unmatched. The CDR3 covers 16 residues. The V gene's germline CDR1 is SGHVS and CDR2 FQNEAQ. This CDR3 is CASSPQGVANTGELFF. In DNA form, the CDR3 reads TGTGCCAGCAGCCCTCAGGGGGTCGCGAACACCGGGGAGCTGTTTTTT.

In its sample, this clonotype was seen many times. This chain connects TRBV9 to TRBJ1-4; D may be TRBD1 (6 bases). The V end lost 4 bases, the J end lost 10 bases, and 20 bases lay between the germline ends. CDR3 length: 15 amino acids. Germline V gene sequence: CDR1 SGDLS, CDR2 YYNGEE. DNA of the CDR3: TGTGCCAGCAGCAGGTACAGGGAACAAAGAGGAAAACTGTTTTTT. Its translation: CASSRYREQRGKLFF.

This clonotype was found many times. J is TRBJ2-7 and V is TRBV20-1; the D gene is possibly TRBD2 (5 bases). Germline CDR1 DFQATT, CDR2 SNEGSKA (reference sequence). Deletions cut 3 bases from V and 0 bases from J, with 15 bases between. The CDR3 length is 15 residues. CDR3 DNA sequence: TGCAGTGCTAGTGGATTCTCCCGGGGCTCCTACGAGCAGTACTTC. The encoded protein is CSASGFSRGSYEQYF.

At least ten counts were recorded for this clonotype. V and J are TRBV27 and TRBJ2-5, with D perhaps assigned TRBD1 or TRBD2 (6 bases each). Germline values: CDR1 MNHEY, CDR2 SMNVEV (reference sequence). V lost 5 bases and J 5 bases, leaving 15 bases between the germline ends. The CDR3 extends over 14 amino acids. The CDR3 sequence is CASSRGPKAETQYF. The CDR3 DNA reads TGTGCCAGCAGTCGGGGGCCGAAGGCGGAGACCCAGTACTTC.

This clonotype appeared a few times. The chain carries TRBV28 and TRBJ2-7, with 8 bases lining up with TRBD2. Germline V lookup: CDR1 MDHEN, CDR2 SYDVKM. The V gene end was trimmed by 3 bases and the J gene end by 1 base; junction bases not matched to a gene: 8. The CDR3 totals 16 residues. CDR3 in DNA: TGTGCCAGCAGTTTCAACGCGGAGCGGGGGTCCTACGAGCAGTACTTC. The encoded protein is CASSFNAERGSYEQYF.

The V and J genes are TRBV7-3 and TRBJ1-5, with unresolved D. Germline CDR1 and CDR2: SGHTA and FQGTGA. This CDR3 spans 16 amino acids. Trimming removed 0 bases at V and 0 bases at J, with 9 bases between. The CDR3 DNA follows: TGTGCCAGCAGCTTAACCTTCGGGTTTAGCAATCAGCCCCAGCATTTT. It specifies CASSLTFGFSNQPQHF.

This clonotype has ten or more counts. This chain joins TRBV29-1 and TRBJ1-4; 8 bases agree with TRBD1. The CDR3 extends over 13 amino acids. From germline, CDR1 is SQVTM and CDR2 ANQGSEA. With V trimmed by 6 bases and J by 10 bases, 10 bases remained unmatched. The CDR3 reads CSVDAGGGGKLFF. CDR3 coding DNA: TGCAGCGTAGATGCAGGGGGCGGCGGAAAACTGTTTTTT.

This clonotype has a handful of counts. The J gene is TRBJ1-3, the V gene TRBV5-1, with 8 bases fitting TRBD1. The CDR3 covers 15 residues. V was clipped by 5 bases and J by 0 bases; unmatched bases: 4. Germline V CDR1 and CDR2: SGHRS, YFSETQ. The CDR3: CASRRTGNSGNTIYF. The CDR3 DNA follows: TGCGCCAGCAGACGGACAGGGAACTCTGGAAACACCATATATTTT.

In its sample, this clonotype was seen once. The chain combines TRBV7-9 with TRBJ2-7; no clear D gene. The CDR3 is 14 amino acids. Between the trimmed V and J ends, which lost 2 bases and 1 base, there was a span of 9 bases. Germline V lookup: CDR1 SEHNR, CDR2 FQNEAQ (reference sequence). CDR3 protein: CASSLPGRSYEQYF. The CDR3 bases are TGTGCCAGCAGCTTACCCGGCCGATCCTACGAGCAGTACTTC. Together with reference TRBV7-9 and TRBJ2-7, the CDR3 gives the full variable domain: DTGVSQNPRHKITKRGQNVTFRCDPISEHNRLYWYRQTLGQGPEFLTYFQNEAQLEKSRLLSDRFSAERPKGSFSTLEIQRTEQGDSAMYLCASSLPGRSYEQYFGPGTRLTVT.

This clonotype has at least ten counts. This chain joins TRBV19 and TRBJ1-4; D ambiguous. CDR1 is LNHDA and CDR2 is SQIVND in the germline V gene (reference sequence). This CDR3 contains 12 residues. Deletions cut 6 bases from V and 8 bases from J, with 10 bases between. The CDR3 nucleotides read TGTGCCAGTAGAGACCCTGGAGAAAAACTGTTTTTT. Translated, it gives CASRDPGEKLFF.

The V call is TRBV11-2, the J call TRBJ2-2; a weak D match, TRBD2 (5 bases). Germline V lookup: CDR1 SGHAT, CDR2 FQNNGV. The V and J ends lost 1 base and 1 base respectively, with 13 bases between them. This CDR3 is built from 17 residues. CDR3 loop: CASSLGGESKNTGELFF. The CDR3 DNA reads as TGTGCCAGCAGCTTAGGGGGAGAAAGTAAGAACACCGGGGAGCTGTTTTTT.

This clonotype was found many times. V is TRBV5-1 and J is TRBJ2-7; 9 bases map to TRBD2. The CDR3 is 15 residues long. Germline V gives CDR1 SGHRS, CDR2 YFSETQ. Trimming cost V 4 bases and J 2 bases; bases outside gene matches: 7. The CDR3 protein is CASSTATSGPYEQYF. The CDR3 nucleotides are TGCGCCAGCAGCACGGCGACTAGCGGCCCCTACGAGCAGTACTTC.

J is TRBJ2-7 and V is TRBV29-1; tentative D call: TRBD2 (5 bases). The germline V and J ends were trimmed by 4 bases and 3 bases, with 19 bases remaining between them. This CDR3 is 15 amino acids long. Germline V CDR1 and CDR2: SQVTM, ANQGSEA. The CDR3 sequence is CSVVSVTSPSYEQYF. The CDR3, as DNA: TGCAGCGTTGTTTCGGTAACTAGTCCCAGCTACGAGCAGTACTTC.

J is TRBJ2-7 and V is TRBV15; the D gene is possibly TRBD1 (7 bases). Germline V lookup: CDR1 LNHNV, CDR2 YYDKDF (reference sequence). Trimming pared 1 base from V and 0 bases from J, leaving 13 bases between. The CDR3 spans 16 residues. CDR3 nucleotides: TGTGCCACCAGCAGAGGGGGGGACAGCCTCTCCTACGAGCAGTACTTC. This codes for CATSRGGDSLSYEQYF. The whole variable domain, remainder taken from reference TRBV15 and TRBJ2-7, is DAMVIQNPRYQVTQFGKPVTLSCSQTLNHNVMYWYQQKSSQAPKLLFHYYDKDFNNEADTPDNFQSRRPNTSFCFLDIRSPGLGDTAMYLCATSRGGDSLSYEQYFGPGTRLTVT.

CDR3 coding DNA: TGCAGTGCTAGAGAGGACGGAGGAGAGACCCAGTACTTC. Protein product: CSAREDGGETQYF. The rearrangement joins TRBV20-1 to TRBJ2-5, with a possible D match to TRBD2 (5 bases). The CDR3 covers 13 residues. V was pared by 0 bases and J by 4 bases, with 9 bases between. CDR1 and CDR2 from the germline V gene are DFQATT and SNEGSKA (reference sequence).

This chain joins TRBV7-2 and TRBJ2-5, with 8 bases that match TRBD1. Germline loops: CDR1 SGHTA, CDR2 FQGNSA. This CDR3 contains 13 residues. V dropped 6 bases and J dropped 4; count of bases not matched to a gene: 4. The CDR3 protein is CASRQTGAETQYF. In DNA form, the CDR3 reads TGTGCCAGCAGACAGACAGGGGCAGAGACCCAGTACTTC.

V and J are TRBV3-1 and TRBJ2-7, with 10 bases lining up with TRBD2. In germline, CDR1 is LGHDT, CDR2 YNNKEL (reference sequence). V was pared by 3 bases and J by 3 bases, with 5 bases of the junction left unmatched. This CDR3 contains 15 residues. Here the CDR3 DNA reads TGTGCCAGCAGCCAGAGACTAGCGGGCATCTACGAGCAGTACTTC. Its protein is CASSQRLAGIYEQYF.

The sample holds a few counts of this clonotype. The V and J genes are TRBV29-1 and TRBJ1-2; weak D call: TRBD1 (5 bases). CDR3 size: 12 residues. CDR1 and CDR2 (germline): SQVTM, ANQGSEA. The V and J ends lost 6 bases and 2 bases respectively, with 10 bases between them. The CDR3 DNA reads TGCAGCGTCTTGGACAACAACTATGGCTACACCTTC. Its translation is CSVLDNNYGYTF.

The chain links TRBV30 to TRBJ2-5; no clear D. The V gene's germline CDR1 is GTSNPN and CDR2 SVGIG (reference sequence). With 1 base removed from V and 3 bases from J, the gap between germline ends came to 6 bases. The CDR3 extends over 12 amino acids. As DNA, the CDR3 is TGTGCCTGGAGTGGAATTAAAGAGACCCAGTACTTC. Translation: CAWSGIKETQYF.

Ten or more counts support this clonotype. DNA for the CDR3: TGTGCCAGCAGTTTGGTGCGATCATTGGGGCGCGTCGCTGAAGCTTTCTTT. Amino acids: CASSLVRSLGRVAEAFF. The chain is built from TRBV12-3 or TRBV12-4 and TRBJ1-1, with D perhaps TRBD1 (5 bases). V lost 3 bases and J lost 6, with 23 bases in between. The CDR3 sequence is 17 residues long.

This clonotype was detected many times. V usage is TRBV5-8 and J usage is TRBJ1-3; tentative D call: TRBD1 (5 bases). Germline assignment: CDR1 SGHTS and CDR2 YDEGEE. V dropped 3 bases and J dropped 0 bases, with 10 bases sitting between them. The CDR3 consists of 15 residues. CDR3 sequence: CASSSPGASGNTIYF. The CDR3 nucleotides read TGTGCCAGCAGCTCACCCGGGGCCTCTGGAAACACCATATATTTT.

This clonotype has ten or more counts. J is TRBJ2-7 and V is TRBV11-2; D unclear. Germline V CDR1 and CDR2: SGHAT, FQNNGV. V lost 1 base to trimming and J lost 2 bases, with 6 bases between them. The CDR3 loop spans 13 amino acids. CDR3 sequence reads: CASSLVGPYEQYF. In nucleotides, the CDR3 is TGTGCCAGCAGCTTAGTTGGTCCCTACGAGCAGTACTTC.